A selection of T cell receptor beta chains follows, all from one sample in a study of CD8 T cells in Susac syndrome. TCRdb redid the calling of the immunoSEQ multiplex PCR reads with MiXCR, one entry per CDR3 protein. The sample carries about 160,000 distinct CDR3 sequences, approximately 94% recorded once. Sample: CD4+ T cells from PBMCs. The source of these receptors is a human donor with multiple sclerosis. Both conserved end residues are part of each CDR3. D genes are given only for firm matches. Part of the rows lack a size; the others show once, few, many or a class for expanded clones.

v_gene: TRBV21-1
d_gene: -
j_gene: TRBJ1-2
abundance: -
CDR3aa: CASSKALGGDGYTF
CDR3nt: TGTGCCAGCAGCAAAGCGCTAGGGGGGGATGGCTACACCTTC

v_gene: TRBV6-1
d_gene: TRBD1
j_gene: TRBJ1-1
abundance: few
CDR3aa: CASRGTGMNTEAFF
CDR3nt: TGTGCCAGCAGGGGGACAGGGATGAACACTGAAGCTTTCTTT

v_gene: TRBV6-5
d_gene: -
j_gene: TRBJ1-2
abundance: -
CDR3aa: CASSYLDMRGANYGYTF
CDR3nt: TGTGCCAGCAGTTACCTCGACATGAGGGGAGCTAACTATGGCTACACCTTC

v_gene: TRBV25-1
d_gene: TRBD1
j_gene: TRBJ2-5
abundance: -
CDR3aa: CASSAYGTGGQETQYF
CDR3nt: TGTGCCAGCAGTGCCTACGGGACAGGGGGCCAAGAGACCCAGTACTTC

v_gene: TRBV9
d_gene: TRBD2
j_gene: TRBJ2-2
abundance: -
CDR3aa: CASSERAGGNTGELFF
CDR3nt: TGTGCCAGCAGCGAGAGGGCGGGAGGGAACACCGGGGAGCTGTTTTTT

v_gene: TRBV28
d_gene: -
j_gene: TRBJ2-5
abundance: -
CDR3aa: CASVGEGDWAVETQYF
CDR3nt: TGTGCCAGCGTTGGCGAGGGAGACTGGGCTGTGGAGACCCAGTACTTC

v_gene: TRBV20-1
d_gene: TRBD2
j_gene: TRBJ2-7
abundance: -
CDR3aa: CSASPTSGGYEQYF
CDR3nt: TGCAGTGCTAGCCCCACTAGCGGAGGTTACGAGCAGTACTTC

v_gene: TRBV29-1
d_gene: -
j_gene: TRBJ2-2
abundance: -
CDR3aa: CSVKGGGTLNTGELFF
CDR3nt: TGCAGCGTTAAGGGAGGAGGGACGCTTAACACCGGGGAGCTGTTTTTT

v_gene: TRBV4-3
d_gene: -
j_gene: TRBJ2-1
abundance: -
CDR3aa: CASSQARDSYNEQFF
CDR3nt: TGCGCCAGCAGCCAAGCCCGGGACTCCTACAATGAGCAGTTCTTC

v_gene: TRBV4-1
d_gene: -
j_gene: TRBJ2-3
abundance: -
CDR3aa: CASSQVSGDTQYF
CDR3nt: TGCGCCAGCAGCCAAGTATCCGGGGATACGCAGTATTTT

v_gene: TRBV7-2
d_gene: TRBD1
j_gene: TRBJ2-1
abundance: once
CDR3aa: CASSLAPGQYNEQFF
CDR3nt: TGTGCCAGCAGCTTAGCGCCGGGACAGTACAATGAGCAGTTCTTC

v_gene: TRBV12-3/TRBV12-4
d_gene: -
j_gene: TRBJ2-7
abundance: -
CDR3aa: CASSFAKTGTGTYEQYF
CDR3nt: TGTGCCAGCAGTTTCGCCAAAACCGGGACTGGAACCTACGAGCAGTACTTC

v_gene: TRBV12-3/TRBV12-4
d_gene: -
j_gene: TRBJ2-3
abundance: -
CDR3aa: CASSFAPEDTQYF
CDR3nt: TGTGCCAGCAGTTTCGCCCCTGAAGATACGCAGTATTTT

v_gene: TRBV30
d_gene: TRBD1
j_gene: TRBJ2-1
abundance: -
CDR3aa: CAWGQGIEQFF
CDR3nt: TGTGCCTGGGGACAGGGAATTGAGCAGTTCTTC

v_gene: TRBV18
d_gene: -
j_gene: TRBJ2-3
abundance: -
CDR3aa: CASSPVLTTDTQYF
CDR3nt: TGTGCCAGCTCACCAGTTCTTACGACAGATACGCAGTATTTT

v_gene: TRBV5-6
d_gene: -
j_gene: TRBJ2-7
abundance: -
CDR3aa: CASSLEDTTQYF
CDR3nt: TGTGCCAGCAGCTTGGAGGACACCACGCAGTACTTC

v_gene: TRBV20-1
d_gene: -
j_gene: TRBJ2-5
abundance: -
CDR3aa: CSARDRITGQETQYF
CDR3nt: TGCAGTGCTAGAGATCGCATCACTGGCCAAGAGACCCAGTACTTC

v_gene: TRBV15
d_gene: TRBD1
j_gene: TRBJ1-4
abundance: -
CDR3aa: CATSDRSWGTEEKLFF
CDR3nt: TGTGCCACCAGCGACAGGTCCTGGGGGACAGAAGAAAAACTGTTTTTT

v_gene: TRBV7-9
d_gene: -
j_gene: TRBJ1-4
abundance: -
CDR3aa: CASSASGAEKLFF
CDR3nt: TGTGCCAGCAGCGCCTCCGGGGCCGAAAAACTGTTTTTT

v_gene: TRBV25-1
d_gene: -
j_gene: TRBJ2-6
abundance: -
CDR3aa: CASSLDRPISGANVLTF
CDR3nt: TGTGCCAGCAGTTTAGACAGGCCAATCTCTGGGGCCAACGTCCTGACTTTC

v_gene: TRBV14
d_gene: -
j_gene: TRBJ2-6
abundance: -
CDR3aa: CASSHTPSGANVLTF
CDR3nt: TGTGCCAGCAGCCACACTCCGTCTGGGGCCAACGTCCTGACTTTC

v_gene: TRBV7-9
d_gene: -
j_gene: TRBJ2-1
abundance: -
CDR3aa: CASNPYGGNEQFF
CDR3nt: TGTGCCAGCAATCCGTACGGGGGTAATGAGCAGTTCTTC

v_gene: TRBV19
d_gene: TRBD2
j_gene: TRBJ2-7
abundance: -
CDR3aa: CASSIGAGGNEQYF
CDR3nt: TGTGCCAGTAGTATAGGAGCGGGGGGCAACGAGCAGTACTTC

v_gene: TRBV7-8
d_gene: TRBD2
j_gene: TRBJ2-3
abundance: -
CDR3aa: CASSQGTSGSTDTQYF
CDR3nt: TGTGCCAGCAGCCAAGGGACTAGCGGAAGCACAGATACGCAGTATTTT

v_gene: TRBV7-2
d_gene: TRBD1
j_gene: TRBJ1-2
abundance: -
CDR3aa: CASSGIWTGGNYGYTF
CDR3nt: TGTGCCAGCAGCGGTATCTGGACAGGGGGGAACTATGGCTACACCTTC

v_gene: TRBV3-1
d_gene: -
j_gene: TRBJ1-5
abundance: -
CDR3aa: CASSLDTRYQPQHF
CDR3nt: TGTGCCAGCAGCCTGGACACCAGATATCAGCCCCAGCATTTT

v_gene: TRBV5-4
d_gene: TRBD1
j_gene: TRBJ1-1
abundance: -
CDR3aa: CASSKGQVTMNTEAFF
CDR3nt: TGTGCCAGCAGCAAGGGACAGGTAACCATGAACACTGAAGCTTTCTTT

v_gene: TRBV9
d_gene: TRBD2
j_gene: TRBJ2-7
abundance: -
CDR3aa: CASSVGGGRGYEQYF
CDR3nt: TGTGCCAGCAGCGTAGGTGGCGGGAGGGGCTACGAGCAGTACTTC

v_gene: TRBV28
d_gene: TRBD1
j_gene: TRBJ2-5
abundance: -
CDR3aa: CASTRGDRAETQYF
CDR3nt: TGTGCCAGCACGAGAGGGGACAGAGCAGAGACCCAGTACTTC

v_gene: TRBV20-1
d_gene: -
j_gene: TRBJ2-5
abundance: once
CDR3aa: CSALRALLSPQYF
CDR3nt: TGCAGTGCTCTCCGAGCCCTACTGAGCCCCCAGTACTTC

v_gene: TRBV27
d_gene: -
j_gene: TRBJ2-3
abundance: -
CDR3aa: CASSPPGPRYTDTQYF
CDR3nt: TGTGCCAGCAGTCCTCCAGGGCCCCGTTACACAGATACGCAGTATTTT

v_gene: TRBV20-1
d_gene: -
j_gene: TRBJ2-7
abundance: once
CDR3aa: CSAREEAASSYEQYF
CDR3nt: TGCAGTGCTAGAGAGGAAGCCGCGAGCTCCTACGAGCAGTACTTC

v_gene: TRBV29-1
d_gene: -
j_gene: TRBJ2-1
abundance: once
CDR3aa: CSVDGAEYNEQFF
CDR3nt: TGCAGCGTTGACGGGGCGGAATACAATGAGCAGTTCTTC

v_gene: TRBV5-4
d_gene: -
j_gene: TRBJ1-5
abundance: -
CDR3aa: CASSLGANQPQHF
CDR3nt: TGTGCCAGCAGCTTGGGGGCCAATCAGCCCCAGCATTTT

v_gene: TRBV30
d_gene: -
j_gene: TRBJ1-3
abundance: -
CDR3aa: CAWSMDAGNTIYF
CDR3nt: TGTGCCTGGAGTATGGACGCTGGAAACACCATATATTTT

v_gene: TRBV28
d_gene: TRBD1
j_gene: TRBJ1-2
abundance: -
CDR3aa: CASSIPGTVGNGHGYTF
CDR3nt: TGTGCCAGCAGTATCCCCGGGACAGTAGGAAACGGGCATGGCTACACCTTC

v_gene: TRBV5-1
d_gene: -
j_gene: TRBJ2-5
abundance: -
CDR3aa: CASSPDPLETQYF
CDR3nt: TGCGCCAGCAGCCCCGACCCTTTAGAGACCCAGTACTTC

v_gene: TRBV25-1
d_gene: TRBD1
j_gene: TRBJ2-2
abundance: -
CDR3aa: CASSTPGQGAHGELFF
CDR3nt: TGTGCCAGCAGTACGCCGGGACAGGGGGCGCATGGGGAGCTGTTTTTT

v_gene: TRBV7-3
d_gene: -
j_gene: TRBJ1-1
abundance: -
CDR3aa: CASSSHMNTEAFF
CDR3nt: TGTGCCAGCAGCTCCCATATGAACACTGAAGCTTTCTTT

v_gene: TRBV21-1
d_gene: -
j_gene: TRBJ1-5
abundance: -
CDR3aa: CASSTGPRDGSSNQPQHF
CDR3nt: TGTGCCAGCAGCACGGGTCCCCGGGATGGGAGTAGCAATCAGCCCCAGCATTTT

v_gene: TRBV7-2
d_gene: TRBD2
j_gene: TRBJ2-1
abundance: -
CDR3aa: CASSWTSGIHEQFF
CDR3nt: TGTGCCAGCAGCTGGACTAGCGGGATCCATGAGCAGTTCTTC

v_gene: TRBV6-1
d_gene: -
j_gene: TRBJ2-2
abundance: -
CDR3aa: CASSGGISPLDTGELFF
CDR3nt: TGTGCCAGCAGTGGGGGGATCAGTCCCCTAGACACCGGGGAGCTGTTTTTT

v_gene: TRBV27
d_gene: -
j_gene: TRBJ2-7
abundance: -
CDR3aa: CASRAWDTSYEQYF
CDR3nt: TGTGCCAGCAGAGCCTGGGACACTTCCTACGAGCAGTACTTC

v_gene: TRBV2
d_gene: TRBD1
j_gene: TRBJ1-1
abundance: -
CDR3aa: CASRDRGNTEAFF
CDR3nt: TGTGCCAGCAGGGACAGGGGGAACACTGAAGCTTTCTTT

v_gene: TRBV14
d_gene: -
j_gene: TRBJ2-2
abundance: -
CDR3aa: CASSHSGTTGELFF
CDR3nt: TGTGCCAGCAGCCATAGTGGAACCACCGGGGAGCTGTTTTTT

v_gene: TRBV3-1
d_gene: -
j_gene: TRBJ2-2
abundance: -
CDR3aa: CASRFTSPGELFF
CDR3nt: TGTGCCAGCAGATTTACTAGCCCCGGGGAGCTGTTTTTT

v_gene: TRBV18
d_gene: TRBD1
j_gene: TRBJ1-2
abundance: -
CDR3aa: CASSRTGTEDGYTF
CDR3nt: TGTGCCAGCTCACGGACCGGGACAGAGGACGGCTACACCTTC

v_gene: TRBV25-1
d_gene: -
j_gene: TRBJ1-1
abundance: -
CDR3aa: CASRHSWTEAFF
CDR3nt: TGTGCCAGCAGACACAGCTGGACTGAAGCTTTCTTT

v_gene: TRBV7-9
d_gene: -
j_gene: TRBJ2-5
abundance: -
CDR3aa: CASTSGEAQYF
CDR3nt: TGTGCCAGCACCTCTGGGGAGGCCCAGTACTTC

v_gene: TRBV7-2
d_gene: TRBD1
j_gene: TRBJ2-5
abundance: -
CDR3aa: CASSFATGFQETQYF
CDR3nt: TGTGCCAGCAGCTTTGCGACAGGGTTCCAAGAGACCCAGTACTTC

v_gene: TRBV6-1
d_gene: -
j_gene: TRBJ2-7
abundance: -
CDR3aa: CASSELGEQYF
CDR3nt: TGTGCCAGCAGTGAACTGGGGGAGCAGTACTTC

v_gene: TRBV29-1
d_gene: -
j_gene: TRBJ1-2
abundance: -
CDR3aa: CSLFSAYGYTF
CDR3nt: TGCAGCCTTTTTTCCGCGTATGGCTACACCTTC

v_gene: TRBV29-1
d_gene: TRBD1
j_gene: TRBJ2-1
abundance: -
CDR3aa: CSVEGQGDNEQFF
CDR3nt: TGCAGCGTTGAGGGACAGGGAGACAATGAGCAGTTCTTC